The table lists the clone carrying this T cell receptor beta chain with a few counts. The data derive from a study of blood T cell repertoires in COVID-19. Study background: COVID-19 samples, acute and convalescent, were from the United States, Italy and Spain.

Authors' methods: It was from reference gene primer amplification that nucleated cell counts were estimated. Only in-frame clones appear in the TCRdb table, and some are missing; sequencing was by immunoSEQ multiplex PCR. V, J and clone size derive from that table, while D and trimming were established from the DNA sequence. Of fewer than 250,000 clones listed, 85% were seen once; the top ten hold 5.5% to 8%. Per germline, CDR1 LGHDT and CDR2 YNNKEL (reference sequence). V shed 4 bases and J 9 bases; nucleotides not matched to a gene: 5. The CDR3 runs to 14 residues. The sample consisted of peripheral blood. This TCR came from a woman aged 60-70 years with active or convalescent COVID-19. This chain connects TRBV3-1 (or the pseudogene TRBV3-2) to TRBJ1-5, with 11 bases aligning to TRBD1. CDR3: CASSLGQGEGPQHF. The CDR3 DNA reads TGTGCCAGCAGCCTGGGACAGGGGGAAGGGCCCCAGCATTTT.